This is a list of T cell receptor beta chains from one sample in a study of cytomegalovirus exposure and HLA in healthy donors. Method: immunoSEQ multiplex PCR; TCRdb's copy keeps in-frame clones and lacks some. This sample yields about 280,000 clones, of which over 75% are seen a single time; roughly 1% belongs to the top ten. Sequenced material: PBMCs. These TCRs come from a woman aged 18 to 35 in good health and CMV-seronegative. The conserved cysteine and the conserved F or W are not part of the CDR3 here.

CDR3: ASSLGPSGDTGELF; V: TRBV5-1
CDR3: ASSVDRGGTEAF; V: TRBV5-1
CDR3: ASSSRTSGNSYEQY; V: TRBV11-2
CDR3: ASSSSPITSGSSYEQY; V: TRBV5-1
CDR3: ASSRYSGTRNTGELF; V: TRBV7-9
CDR3: ASSYRETEAF; V: TRBV19
CDR3: ASSPGLSGRDHEQY; V: TRBV9
CDR3: ASSAVGGSTDTQY; V: TRBV6-1
CDR3: ATSDRGRGDTQY; V: TRBV4-1
CDR3: ASSLGGRGYGYT; V: TRBV5-1
CDR3: ASSAIAGDRDTQY; V: TRBV9
CDR3: ASSVRSSYNEQF; V: TRBV13
CDR3: ASSQESSGYTYEQY; V: TRBV4-3
CDR3: ASSTGPSGRDTQY; V: TRBV5-1
CDR3: SVATGDLQPQH; V: TRBV29-1
CDR3: ASSLVLGALSPGNTIY; V: TRBV5-1
CDR3: ASLDRNYGYT; V: TRBV9
CDR3: ASSSGIYGYT; V: TRBV28